This note documents a single T cell receptor (beta chain) sequence. Its target antigen remains unknown. No qualities accompany the bases; no much larger clone lies one base away. This specimen belongs to a study of T cell responses to AZD1222 COVID-19 vaccine (dated by TCRdb to the early 2020s). At the level of the whole study: Because spike-specific TCR depth and breadth did not differ between the two schedules, AZD1222 recipients who got a second dose at roughly 4 weeks were pooled with those who got a second dose at roughly 12 weeks. A total of around 240 trial participants underwent TCR sequencing, of whom about 210 received two doses of AZD1222 and some 25 received two doses of the MenACWY control vaccine. Enrollment into the trials was organized by age into subgroups of 18-55, 56-69 and 70-plus years, and those subgroups contained roughly 160, 29 and 62 TCR-sequenced participants, respectively.

The CDR3 regions of human TCRbeta chains were subjected to immunosequencing. On the authors' methods: TCRs in the repertoires were compared against a reference library of SARS-CoV-2-specific TCRs that had been generated with the MIRA antigen-specificity platform. Breadth meant the fraction of unique TCRs that were SARS-CoV-2-associated, whereas depth meant the fraction of total T cells that were SARS-CoV-2-associated. Using the MIRA data, each spike-specific TCR was assigned both to the spike region to which the TCR was reactive and to a CD4 or CD8 class. Log10-transformed breadth and depth values were compared by one-way ANOVA with Sidak's multiple comparisons tests. The table comes from immuneACCESS by way of TCRdb, which keeps in-frame sequences with V and J called. Part of the clones is missing from these tables; in studies checked, under half for an unresolved V gene and the rest for unknown reasons. V, J and clone size were drawn from that table, and D and trimming were deduced from the DNA. In this sample the table shows approximately 120,000 clones, less than 90% of which occur a single time. The biggest ten clones account for approximately 27% of the sample.

This specimen's time point label, per the study, means: baseline before first vaccination. Samples from vaccinated people were obtained from the UK trials COV001 and COV002, which included a single-blind randomized controlled phase 2/3 trial of AZD1222 (ChAdOx1 nCoV-19) in healthy adults. For TCRbeta chain sequencing, PBMC samples were collected from trial participants at day 0 and at day 28 after the second dose. The paper's findings and limits, for the study overall: Because no day 14 peak-response samples were available, the repertoires could be characterized only after the peak T cell response. The vaccine-associated CD4 TCRs covered the entire spike protein, and the dominant responses fell in regions 160-218 and 743-854. Conclusions about previously exposed vaccinees are limited, since just a handful of AZD1222 recipients were seropositive for SARS-CoV-2 at baseline. In the small 56-69-year group, the increase in depth fell short of significance, most likely because of low power. Nearly half of unique spike-specific TCRs reportedly recognized epitopes outside regions mutated in the B.1.351 and B.1.1.7 variants. A significant rise in spike-specific TCR breadth and depth was observed after two AZD1222 doses relative to day 0 and relative to MenACWY recipients. Most participants were white British and females outnumbered males, and the authors suggested that clonal diversity may have been underestimated.

The CDR3 covers 15 residues, taking in both the cysteine and the phenylalanine. This entry keeps only the CDR3 DNA: 45 bases, framed from base 1. According to the germline V gene, CDR1 reads SGHTA and CDR2 reads FQGTGA. V loses 5 bases at its end and J loses 1 base; junction bases beyond the gene matches: 5. The sample here was peripheral blood, taken on day 0 of AZD1222 vaccination. The source of this sequence is an adult in good health. The sequence links TRBV7-3 to TRBJ1-1; the central 9 bases match TRBD1. The DNA reads as follows: TGTGCCAGCAGCACAACGACAGGGGGGAACACTGAAGCTTTCTTT. Its product reads: CASSTTTGGNTEAFF.